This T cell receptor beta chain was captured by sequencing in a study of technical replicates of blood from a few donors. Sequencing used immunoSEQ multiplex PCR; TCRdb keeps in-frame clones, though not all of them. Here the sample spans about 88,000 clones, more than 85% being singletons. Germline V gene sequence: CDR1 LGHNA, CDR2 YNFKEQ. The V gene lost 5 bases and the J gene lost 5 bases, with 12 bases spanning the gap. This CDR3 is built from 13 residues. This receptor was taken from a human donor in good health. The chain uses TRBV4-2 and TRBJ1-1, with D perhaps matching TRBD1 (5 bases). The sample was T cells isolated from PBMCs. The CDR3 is CASSFGGATEAFF. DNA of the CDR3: TGTGCCAGCAGCTTCGGCGGGGCGACTGAAGCTTTCTTT.